One sample yielded the 32 T cell receptor beta chains listed below, sequenced in a study of cytotoxic CD8 clonotypes in ibrutinib-treated CLL. Using immunoSEQ multiplex PCR, the repertoire was profiled, and TCRdb retains in-frame clones only, with some absent. The sample shows 130,000 to 150,000 clones, around 93% of them seen only once. The sample here was PBMCs, taken after 12 months of ibrutinib treatment. Receptor source: a human donor with chronic lymphocytic leukemia.

This clone appeared a single time. V is TRBV9 and J is TRBJ2-7; 10 positions agree with TRBD2. Germline CDR1 and CDR2: SGDLS and YYNGEE. V gave up 0 bases and J gave up 2 bases; unmatched junction bases: 5. The CDR3 spans 16 residues. CDR3: CASSVGGSGRTYEQYF. The CDR3 nucleotides read TGTGCCAGCAGCGTAGGAGGTAGCGGGAGGACCTACGAGCAGTACTTC.

The chain joins TRBV4-2 to TRBJ1-2; D call uncertain. CDR1 LGHNA and CDR2 YNFKEQ come from the germline V gene. This CDR3 is built from 17 residues. Between the trimmed V and J ends, which lost 0 bases and 0 bases, there was a span of 14 bases. CDR3 bases: TGTGCCAGCAGCCAAGATTTTGCGGGGTCTTCTAACTATGGCTACACCTTC. This gives the protein CASSQDFAGSSNYGYTF.

In this sample, this clone turned up a few times. The sample holds other DNA sequences that translate to the same CDR3. This sequence joins TRBV7-2 and TRBJ2-1; D gene ambiguous. CDR3 size: 13 residues. V shed 3 bases and J shed 0 bases, with 3 bases lying between them. The germline V gene encodes CDR1 SGHTA and CDR2 FQGNSA. This CDR3 reads CASSLSSYNEQFF. In nucleotides, the CDR3 is TGTGCCAGCAGCTTGAGCTCCTACAATGAGCAGTTCTTC.

The chain joins TRBV10-3 to TRBJ1-3; tentative D call: TRBD1 (6 bases). The CDR3 runs 15 residues. The V gene's germline CDR1 is ENHRY and CDR2 SYGVKD. Deletions cut 7 bases from V and 3 bases from J, with 16 bases between. The CDR3 nucleotides read TGTGCCATCAAGGATTACGGGGGGCATGGAAACACCATATATTTT. Amino acids: CAIKDYGGHGNTIYF.

This chain uses TRBV4-2 with TRBJ1-1; tentatively, D is TRBD1 (6 bases). Trimming took off 3 bases at V and 1 base at J, with 9 bases between the two ends. Germline-derived CDR1 and CDR2 are LGHNA and YNFKEQ. The CDR3 spans 14 residues. CDR3 sequence (DNA): TGTGCCAGCAGCCACGGACAGTCGAACACTGAAGCTTTCTTT. This gives the protein CASSHGQSNTEAFF.

The rearrangement links TRBV19 to TRBJ1-5; a possible D gene is TRBD1 (6 bases). V was clipped by 5 bases and J by 3 bases, with 11 bases between them. The CDR3 sequence is 14 residues long. CDR1 and CDR2 (germline): LNHDA, SQIVND (reference sequence). CDR3 DNA: TGTGCCAGTAGTCTTGGACAGTTCAATCAGCCCCAGCATTTT. Translation: CASSLGQFNQPQHF.

The chain couples TRBV11-2 to TRBJ2-1; TRBD2 agrees at 7 bases. The germline gives CDR1 SGHAT, CDR2 FQNNGV. The ends lost 6 bases at V and 0 bases at J; junction bases unmatched: 11. The CDR3 consists of 17 residues. The CDR3 reads CASRLNSGMNSYNEQFF. DNA for the CDR3: TGTGCCAGCAGACTTAACAGCGGGATGAACTCCTACAATGAGCAGTTCTTC.

CDR3 coding DNA: TGTGCTAGTGGTAGCGGACAAGAGACCCAGTACTTC. It translates to CASGSGQETQYF. The V call is TRBV12-5, the J call TRBJ2-5; tentatively, D is TRBD2 (5 bases). V gave up 5 bases and J gave up 2 bases, with 6 bases separating them. Germline lookup yields CDR1 LGHNT and CDR2 FRNRAP. CDR3 size: 12 residues.

This chain uses TRBV11-3 with TRBJ2-1; D unresolved. V lost 0 bases and J lost 7, with 4 bases in between. Germline-derived CDR1 and CDR2 are SGHNT and YENEEA. This CDR3 comprises 12 residues. CDR3 sequence reads: CASSLDTNEQFF. The CDR3 DNA follows: TGTGCCAGCAGCTTAGATACGAATGAGCAGTTCTTC. The full variable domain, in which reference TRBV11-3 and TRBJ2-1 provide the parts outside the CDR3, is EAGVVQSPRYKIIEKKQPVAFWCNPISGHNTLYWYLQNLGQGPELLIRYENEEAVDDSQLPKDRFSAERLKGVDSTLKIQPAELGDSAVYLCASSLDTNEQFFGPGTRLTVL.

This chain connects TRBV19 to TRBJ2-3; D is possibly TRBD1 or TRBD2 (5 bases each). Germline assignment: CDR1 LNHDA and CDR2 SQIVND (reference sequence). V was pared by 4 bases and J by 4 bases, with 9 bases between. This CDR3 contains 13 residues. CDR3 nucleotide sequence: TGTGCCAGTAGTACGGGACCATCAGATACGCAGTATTTT. Encoded protein: CASSTGPSDTQYF.

V gene TRBV5-6 combines with J gene TRBJ1-4; D is ambiguous. V was clipped by 2 bases and J by 6 bases, with 5 bases between them. Germline V gene data show CDR1 as SGHDT and CDR2 as YYEEEE. This CDR3 is 12 amino acids long. CDR3 residues: CASSFPDEKLFF. CDR3 nucleotides: TGTGCCAGCAGCTTCCCCGATGAAAAACTGTTTTTT. Full variable domain (missing parts from reference TRBV5-6 and TRBJ1-4): DAGVTQSPTHLIKTRGQQVTLRCSPKSGHDTVSWYQQALGQGPQFIFQYYEEEERQRGNFPDRFSGHQFPNYSSELNVNALLLGDSALYLCASSFPDEKLFFGSGTQLSVL.

The chain recombines TRBV7-3 with TRBJ1-2, with 9 bases lining up with TRBD1. Germline values: CDR1 SGHTA, CDR2 FQGTGA. V trimming: 5 bases; J trimming: 8 bases; junction bases outside the gene matches: 3. The CDR3 extends over 12 amino acids. The CDR3 DNA is TGTGCCAGCAGCCAGGACAGGGGCGGCTACACCTTC. Its translation is CASSQDRGGYTF.

The chain has TRBV5-4 and TRBJ2-2; D ambiguous. The length of the CDR3 is 13 residues. Trimming took 1 base from V and 1 from J, leaving 2 bases between them. CDR1 SGHNT and CDR2 YYREEE come from the germline V gene (reference sequence). The CDR3: CASSLRNTGELFF. The CDR3, as DNA: TGTGCCAGCAGCTTGCGGAACACCGGGGAGCTGTTTTTT. The variable domain in full, completed from reference TRBV5-4 and TRBJ2-2, reads ETGVTQSPTHLIKTRGQQVTLRCSSQSGHNTVSWYQQALGQGPQFIFQYYREEENGRGNFPPRFSGLQFPNYSSELNVNALELDDSALYLCASSLRNTGELFFGEGSRLTVL.

The J gene is TRBJ2-7, the V gene TRBV14, with D unclear. From germline, CDR1 is SGHDN and CDR2 FVKESK. The ends were cut back, 0 bases at V and 4 bases at J, with 10 bases in the middle. This CDR3 is 14 amino acids long. CDR3 DNA: TGTGCCAGCAGCCAAGATATGGGCTATTACGAGCAGTACTTC. Its protein product is CASSQDMGYYEQYF. Full variable domain (outside the CDR3, taken from reference TRBV14 and TRBJ2-7): EAGVTQFPSHSVIEKGQTVTLRCDPISGHDNLYWYRRVMGKEIKFLLHFVKESKQDESGMPNNRFLAERTGGTYSTLKVQPAELEDSGVYFCASSQDMGYYEQYFGPGTRLTVT.

This chain joins TRBV6-6 and TRBJ2-7, with D unresolved. Germline V CDR1 and CDR2: MNHNY, SVGAGI (reference sequence). V was cut by 2 bases and J by 4 bases, with 12 bases left in between. The CDR3 has 14 amino acids. In DNA, the CDR3 is TGTGCCAGCAGTTACGGGAACCCGCTATACGAGCAGTACTTC. Its translation: CASSYGNPLYEQYF.

The chain links TRBV5-1 to TRBJ2-1; 7 bases match TRBD1. The CDR3 contains 16 residues. V lost 3 bases and J lost 0; bases outside the gene matches: 6. Germline V lookup: CDR1 SGHRS, CDR2 YFSETQ. The CDR3 DNA follows: TGCGCCAGCAGCTATAGACAGGGAAGCTCCTACAATGAGCAGTTCTTC. Protein sequence: CASSYRQGSSYNEQFF.

This chain links TRBV27 with TRBJ2-7; D is uncertain. Germline CDR1 and CDR2: MNHEY and SMNVEV (reference sequence). This CDR3 has 14 residues. V lost 1 base and J 1 base, leaving 8 bases between the germline ends. In nucleotides, the CDR3 is TGTGCCAGCAGTTTATTTCTACAGTCCTACGAGCAGTACTTC. This sequence encodes CASSLFLQSYEQYF.

V and J are TRBV5-1 and TRBJ2-7, with TRBD2 identical over 7 bases. The CDR3 covers 13 residues. CDR1 and CDR2 (germline): SGHRS, YFSETQ. V shed 1 base, J shed 5 bases, and the junction held 3 bases outside the gene matches. The CDR3 is CASSLLREHEQYF. CDR3 DNA: TGCGCCAGCAGCTTGTTGCGGGAGCACGAGCAGTACTTC.

The chain combines TRBV28 with TRBJ1-1, with a weak D call TRBD1 (5 bases). This CDR3 region has 15 residues. The germline CDR1 and CDR2 sequences are MDHEN and SYDVKM. V gave up 0 bases and J gave up 1 base, with 9 bases separating them. The CDR3 is CASSLWGQPNTEAFF. In DNA form, the CDR3 reads TGTGCCAGCAGTTTATGGGGGCAGCCGAACACTGAAGCTTTCTTT.

The DNA for the CDR3 is TGCGCCAGCAGCTTGGAGCCGCACTACCCCGCGAAGAACGAGCAGTACTTC. Amino acid sequence: CASSLEPHYPAKNEQYF. The rearrangement uses TRBV5-1 and TRBJ2-7, with D unresolved. Trimming took off 0 bases at V and 5 bases at J, with 21 bases between the two ends. Germline CDR1 reads SGHRS; CDR2 reads YFSETQ. There are 17 residues in the CDR3.

In regard to this clone: The same CDR3 also results from other DNA sequences found in this sample. This rearrangement joins TRBV7-3 to TRBJ1-1, with D maybe TRBD1 (5 bases). This CDR3 comprises 14 residues. Germline values: CDR1 SGHTA, CDR2 FQGTGA. V gave up 4 bases and J gave up 5 bases, with 14 bases separating them. Written as DNA, the CDR3 is TGTGCCAGCAGCTCAGGCCCGGGGGGGACTGAAGCTTTCTTT. Translation: CASSSGPGGTEAFF.

This chain connects TRBV18 to TRBJ2-7; D may be TRBD1 (6 bases). The CDR3 loop spans 14 amino acids. Trimming stripped 6 bases from V and 0 bases from J, with 12 bases between. Germline V gene sequence: CDR1 KGHSH, CDR2 LQKENI. The CDR3 loop is CASSLQGDSYEQYF. The DNA of the CDR3 is TGTGCCAGCTCCTTACAGGGAGACTCCTACGAGCAGTACTTC.

This rearrangement joins TRBV19 to TRBJ2-3; D gene ambiguous. The CDR3 runs 13 residues. The V gene lost 5 bases and the J gene lost 11 bases, with 17 bases spanning the gap. Germline V gives CDR1 LNHDA, CDR2 SQIVND (reference sequence). The CDR3 region is CASSRQVAEKQYF. The CDR3 DNA reads as TGTGCCAGTAGTCGGCAGGTAGCAGAGAAGCAGTATTTT. Combining the CDR3 with reference TRBV19 and TRBJ2-3 gives the whole variable domain DGGITQSPKYLFRKEGQNVTLSCEQNLNHDAMYWYRQDPGQGLRLIYYSQIVNDFQKGDIAEGYSVSREKKESFPLTVTSAQKNPTAFYLCASSRQVAEKQYFGPGTRLTVL.

The CDR3 region is CASSLEGVHEQYF. The CDR3 DNA sequence: TGCGCCAGCAGCTTGGAGGGCGTCCACGAGCAGTACTTC. This chain connects TRBV5-1 to TRBJ2-7; unclear D gene. This CDR3 is 13 amino acids long. Germline CDR1 reads SGHRS; CDR2 reads YFSETQ. Trimming pared 0 bases from V and 5 bases from J, leaving 9 bases between.

V gene TRBV14 combines with J gene TRBJ2-7, with D possibly being TRBD1 (5 bases). The CDR3 length is 12 residues. Between the trimmed V and J ends, which lost 4 bases and 6 bases, there was a span of 10 bases. Germline lookup yields CDR1 SGHDN and CDR2 FVKESK. CDR3 protein: CASSRDSSEQYF. The CDR3 coding sequence is TGTGCCAGCAGCCGCGACAGCTCCGAGCAGTACTTC.

This clone was seen only a few times. The chain uses TRBV9 and TRBJ2-3; 7 positions match TRBD2. The CDR3 consists of 16 residues. The trim removed 2 bases at V and 0 bases at J, leaving 6 bases unmatched. Germline lookup yields CDR1 SGDLS and CDR2 YYNGEE. CDR3 in amino acids: CASSVPLASSTDTQYF. CDR3 in DNA: TGTGCCAGCAGCGTTCCACTAGCGAGTAGCACAGATACGCAGTATTTT.

The chain joins TRBV5-4 to TRBJ2-1; the match to TRBD2 covers 13 bases. Germline V CDR1 and CDR2: SGHNT, YYREEE (reference sequence). CDR3 length: 14 residues. With V trimmed by 5 bases and J by 4 bases, 0 bases remained unmatched. CDR3 region: CASRGLAGYNEQFF. DNA of the CDR3: TGTGCCAGCAGGGGACTAGCGGGATACAATGAGCAGTTCTTC.

The genes are TRBV7-2 and TRBJ2-3, with a tentative D call TRBD1 (6 bases). Germline-derived CDR1 and CDR2 are SGHTA and FQGNSA. This CDR3 is built from 13 residues. Trimming took off 4 bases at V and 2 bases at J, with 7 bases between the two ends. This chain's CDR3 is CASSYRDTDTQYF. Written as DNA, the CDR3 is TGTGCCAGCAGCTACAGGGACACAGATACGCAGTATTTT.

This chain uses TRBV27 with TRBJ2-7; 9 bases are shared with TRBD2. V lost 8 bases to trimming and J lost 3 bases; unmatched junction nucleotides: 11. Germline V gives CDR1 MNHEY, CDR2 SMNVEV (reference sequence). This CDR3 contains 15 residues. CDR3 residues: CASYTTREGIYEQYF. Written as DNA, the CDR3 is TGTGCCAGCTATACTACGCGGGAGGGGATCTACGAGCAGTACTTC.

The chain carries TRBV19 and TRBJ2-5; D gene ambiguous. Germline V CDR1 and CDR2: LNHDA, SQIVND (reference sequence). The CDR3 has 13 residues. V was trimmed by 4 bases and J by 1 base, leaving 7 bases between them. CDR3 loop: CASSTGFQETQYF. In nucleotides, the CDR3 is TGTGCCAGTAGTACAGGTTTCCAAGAGACCCAGTACTTC.

The chain has TRBV28 and TRBJ1-2, with TRBD1 as a possible D gene (5 bases). The CDR3 totals 14 residues. Trimming took 7 bases from V and 3 from J, leaving 15 bases between them. Germline values: CDR1 MDHEN, CDR2 SYDVKM. The CDR3 reads CASTEGWTDYGYTF. The CDR3 DNA is TGTGCCAGCACTGAGGGGTGGACGGACTATGGCTACACCTTC.

The chain carries TRBV4-3 and TRBJ2-2; 11 nucleotides line up with TRBD1. CDR3 size: 17 residues. Trimming cost V 3 bases and J 6 bases; bases outside gene matches: 9. CDR1 and CDR2 (germline): LGHNA, YSLEER. CDR3 loop: CASSQDRGRLSPGELFF. DNA for the CDR3: TGCGCCAGCAGCCAGGACAGGGGGCGATTATCCCCCGGGGAGCTGTTTTTT.